This T cell receptor (beta chain) was found in a study of T cell responses to AZD1222 COVID-19 vaccine. Germline lookup yields CDR1 SGHDT and CDR2 YYEEEE. Trimming pared 5 bases from V and 9 bases from J, leaving 13 bases between. The CDR3 covers 12 residues. Profiling relied on immunoSEQ multiplex PCR, and the TCRdb table lists in-frame clones only, not all of them. The sample includes 100,000 to 150,000 clones, approximately 90% seen only once; the top ten take around 7%. Here the sequenced sample was peripheral blood, taken on day 0 of AZD1222 vaccination. This clonotype originated in an adult in good health. The V and J genes are TRBV5-6 and TRBJ2-3; tentative D call: TRBD2 (6 bases). The CDR3 spells CASSAGQPTQYF. The CDR3 DNA follows: TGTGCCAGCAGTGCGGGGCAGCCGACGCAGTATTTT.